Presented here are 5 T cell receptor beta chains from one specimen sequenced in a study of circulating CD8 cells and anti-PD-1 response in melanoma. Using around 14 ng of total RNA, TCR libraries were made with the QIAseq Immune Repertoire TCR panel. TCRdb ran MiXCR on the reads and lists one entry per CDR3 protein. The repertoire consists of about 870 distinct CDR3 sequences, with around 5.8% occurring once and the leading ten covering 6.2%. From live CD3+CD8+TCRalphabeta+ cells, four PD-1 and/or TIGIT subsets were sorted. This material consisted of CD8+ T cells from PBMCs, taken at baseline or after one month of anti-PD-1 therapy (not recorded which). These receptors were obtained from a human donor with melanoma.

This clonotype is classed as large (0.1 to 1%). The chain carries TRBV19 and TRBJ1-2; D gene ambiguous. V was shortened by 4 bases and J by 4 bases, with 4 bases between the two germline ends. There are 11 residues in the CDR3. The germline CDR1 and CDR2 sequences are LNHDA and SQIVND (reference sequence). The CDR3 here is CASSRGYGYTF. DNA of the CDR3: TGTGCCAGTAGTAGGGGCTATGGCTACACCTTC.

The CDR3 DNA follows: TGTGCCAGCAGCCATCTGACAGCCTACTACGAGCAGTACTTC. It yields the protein CASSHLTAYYEQYF. This chain connects TRBV14 to TRBJ2-7, with a tentative D call TRBD1 (5 bases). Per germline, CDR1 SGHDN and CDR2 FVKESK. Trimming stripped 3 bases from V and 3 bases from J, with 12 bases between. The CDR3 runs 14 residues.

This clonotype is deemed large. The genes are TRBV2 and TRBJ2-5; tentatively, D is TRBD1 (6 bases). The ends were cut back, 4 bases at V and 0 bases at J, with 12 bases in the middle. In germline, CDR1 is SNHLY, CDR2 FYNNEI. There are 15 residues in the CDR3. The DNA of the CDR3 is TGTGCCAGCAGTGGGCGGACAGTGTACCAAGAGACCCAGTACTTC. Protein: CASSGRTVYQETQYF.

This clonotype is labeled large (0.1 to 1%). As DNA, the CDR3 is TGTGCCCGCCCAGGGGTTTGCAAGGGTGGGTACAATGAGCAGTTCTTC. Amino acids: CARPGVCKGGYNEQFF. V usage is TRBV19 and J usage is TRBJ2-1; D might be TRBD1 (6 bases). The V and J ends lost 11 bases and 4 bases respectively, with 24 bases between them. The CDR3 loop spans 16 amino acids. Looked up from germline, CDR1 is LNHDA and CDR2 is SQIVND (reference sequence).

By share, this clonotype counts as large. The rearrangement uses TRBV27 and TRBJ2-3, with 9 bases lining up with TRBD2. V trimming: 7 bases; J trimming: 2 bases; junction bases outside the gene matches: 10. The CDR3 length is 16 residues. Germline loops: CDR1 MNHEY, CDR2 SMNVEV (reference sequence). The CDR3 sequence is CASTRGTSPNTDTQYF. The DNA for the CDR3 is TGTGCCAGCACCAGGGGGACTAGCCCCAACACAGATACGCAGTATTTT.